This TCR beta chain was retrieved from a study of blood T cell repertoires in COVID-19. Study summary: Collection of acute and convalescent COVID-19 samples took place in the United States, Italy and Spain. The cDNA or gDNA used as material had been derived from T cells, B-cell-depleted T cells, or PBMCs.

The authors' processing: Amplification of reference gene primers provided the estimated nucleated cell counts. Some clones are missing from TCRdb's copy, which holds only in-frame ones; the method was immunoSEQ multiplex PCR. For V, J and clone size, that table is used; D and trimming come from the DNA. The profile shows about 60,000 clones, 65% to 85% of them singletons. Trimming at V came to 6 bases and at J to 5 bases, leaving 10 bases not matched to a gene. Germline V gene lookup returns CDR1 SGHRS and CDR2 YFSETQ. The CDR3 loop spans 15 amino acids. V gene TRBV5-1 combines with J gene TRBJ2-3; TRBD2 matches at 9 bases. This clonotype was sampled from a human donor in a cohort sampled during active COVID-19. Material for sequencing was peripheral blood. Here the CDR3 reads CASTQRAGGRDTQYF. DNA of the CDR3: TGCGCCAGCACCCAAAGAGCGGGAGGAAGAGATACGCAGTATTTT.